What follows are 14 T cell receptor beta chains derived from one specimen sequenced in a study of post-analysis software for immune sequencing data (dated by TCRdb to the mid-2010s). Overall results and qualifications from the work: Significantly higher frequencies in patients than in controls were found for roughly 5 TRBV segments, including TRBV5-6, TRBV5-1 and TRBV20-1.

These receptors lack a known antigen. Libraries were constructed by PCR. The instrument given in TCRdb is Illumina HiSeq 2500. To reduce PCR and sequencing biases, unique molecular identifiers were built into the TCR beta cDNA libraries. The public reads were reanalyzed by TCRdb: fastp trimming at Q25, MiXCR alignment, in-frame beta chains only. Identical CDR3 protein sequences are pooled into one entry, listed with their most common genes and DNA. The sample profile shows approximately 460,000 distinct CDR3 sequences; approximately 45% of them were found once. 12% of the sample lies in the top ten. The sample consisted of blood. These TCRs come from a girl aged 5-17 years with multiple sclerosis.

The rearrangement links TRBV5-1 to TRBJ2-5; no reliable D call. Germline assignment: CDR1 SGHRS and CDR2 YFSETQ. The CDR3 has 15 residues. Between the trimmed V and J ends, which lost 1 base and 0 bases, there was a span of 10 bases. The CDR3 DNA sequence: TGCGCCAGCAGCTTGTCTCAGAAATACCAAGAGACCCAGTACTTC. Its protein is CASSLSQKYQETQYF.

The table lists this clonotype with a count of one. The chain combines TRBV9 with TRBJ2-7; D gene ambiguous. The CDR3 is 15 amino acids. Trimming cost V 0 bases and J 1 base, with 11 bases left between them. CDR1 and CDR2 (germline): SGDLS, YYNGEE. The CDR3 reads CASSVAAGYSYEQYF. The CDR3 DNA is TGTGCCAGCAGCGTAGCCGCTGGTTATTCCTACGAGCAGTACTTC.

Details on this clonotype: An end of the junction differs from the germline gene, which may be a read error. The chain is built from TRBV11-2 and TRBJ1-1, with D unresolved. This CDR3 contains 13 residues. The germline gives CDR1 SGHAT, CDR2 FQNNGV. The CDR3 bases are TGTGCCAGCAGCTTCGGGCGGAACACTGAAGCTTTGTTT. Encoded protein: CASSFGRNTEALF.

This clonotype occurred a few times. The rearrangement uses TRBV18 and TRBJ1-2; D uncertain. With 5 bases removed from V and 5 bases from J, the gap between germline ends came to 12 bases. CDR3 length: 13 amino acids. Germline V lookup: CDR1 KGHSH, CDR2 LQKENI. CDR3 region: CASSIQVEYGYTF. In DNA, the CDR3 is TGTGCCAGCTCAATCCAGGTCGAATATGGCTACACCTTC.

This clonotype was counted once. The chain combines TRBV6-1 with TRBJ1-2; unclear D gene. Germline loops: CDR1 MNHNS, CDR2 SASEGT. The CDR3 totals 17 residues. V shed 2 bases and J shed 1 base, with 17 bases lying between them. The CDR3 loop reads CASSESLQRVHNYGYTF. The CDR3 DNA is TGTGCCAGCAGTGAAAGCCTCCAAAGGGTACATAACTATGGCTACACCTTC.

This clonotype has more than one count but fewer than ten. This CDR3 is CSARGPQTMEQYF. DNA for the CDR3: TGCAGTGCTAGAGGGCCTCAGACCATGGAGCAGTACTTC. The V gene is TRBV20-1, the J gene TRBJ2-7, with D uncertain. This CDR3 region has 13 residues. Trimming cost V 1 base and J 7 bases, with 14 bases left between them. Looked up from germline, CDR1 is DFQATT and CDR2 is SNEGSKA (reference sequence).

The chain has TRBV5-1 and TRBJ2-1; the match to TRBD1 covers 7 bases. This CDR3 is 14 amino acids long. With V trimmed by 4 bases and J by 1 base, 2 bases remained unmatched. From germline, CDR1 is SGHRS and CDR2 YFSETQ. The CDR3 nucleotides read TGCGCCAGCAGCAAGACAGGGTCCTACAATGAGCAGTTCTTC. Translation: CASSKTGSYNEQFF.

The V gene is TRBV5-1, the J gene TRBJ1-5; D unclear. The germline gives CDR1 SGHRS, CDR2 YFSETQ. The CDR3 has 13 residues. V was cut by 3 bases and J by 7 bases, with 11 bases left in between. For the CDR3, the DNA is TGCGCCAGCAGCTCATCGTTTGGCCAGCCCCAGCATTTT. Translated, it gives CASSSSFGQPQHF. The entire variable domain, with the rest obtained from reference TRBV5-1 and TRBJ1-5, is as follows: KAGVTQTPRYLIKTRGQQVTLSCSPISGHRSVSWYQQTPGQGLQFLFEYFSETQRNKGNFPGRFSGRQFSNSRSEMNVSTLELGDSALYLCASSSSFGQPQHFGDGTRLSIL.

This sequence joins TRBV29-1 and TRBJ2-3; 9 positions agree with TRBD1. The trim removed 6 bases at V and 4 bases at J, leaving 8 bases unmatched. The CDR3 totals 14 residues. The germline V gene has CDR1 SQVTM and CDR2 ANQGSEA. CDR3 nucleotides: TGCAGCGTCTGGACAGGGGTGGGGTCAGATACGCAGTATTTT. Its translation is CSVWTGVGSDTQYF.

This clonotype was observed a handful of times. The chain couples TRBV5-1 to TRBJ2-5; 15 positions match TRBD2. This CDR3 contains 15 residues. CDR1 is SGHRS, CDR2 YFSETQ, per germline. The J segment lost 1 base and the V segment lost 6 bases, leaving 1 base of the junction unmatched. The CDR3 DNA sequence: TGCGCCAGCATGGGACTAGCGGGAGGCCAAGAGACCCAGTACTTC. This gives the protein CASMGLAGGQETQYF.

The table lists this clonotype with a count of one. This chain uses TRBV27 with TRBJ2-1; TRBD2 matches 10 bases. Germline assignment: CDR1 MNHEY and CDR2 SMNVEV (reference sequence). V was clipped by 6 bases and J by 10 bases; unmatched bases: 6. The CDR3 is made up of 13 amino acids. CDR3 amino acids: CASSPGLAREQFF. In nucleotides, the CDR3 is TGTGCCAGCAGCCCGGGACTAGCGAGGGAGCAGTTCTTC.

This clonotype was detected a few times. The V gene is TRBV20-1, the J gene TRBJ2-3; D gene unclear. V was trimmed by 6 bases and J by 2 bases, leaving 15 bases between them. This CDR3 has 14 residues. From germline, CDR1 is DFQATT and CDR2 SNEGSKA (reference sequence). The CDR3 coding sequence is TGCAGTGCCCCATTGGACCACCACACAGATACGCAGTATTTT. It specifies CSAPLDHHTDTQYF.

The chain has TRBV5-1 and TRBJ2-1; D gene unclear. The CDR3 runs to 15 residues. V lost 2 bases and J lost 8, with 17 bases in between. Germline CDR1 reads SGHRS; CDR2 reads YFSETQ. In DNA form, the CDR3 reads TGCGCCAGCAGCTTCCCTCAGGAGCATAATTATGAGCAGTTCTTC. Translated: CASSFPQEHNYEQFF. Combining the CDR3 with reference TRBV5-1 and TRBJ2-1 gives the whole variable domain KAGVTQTPRYLIKTRGQQVTLSCSPISGHRSVSWYQQTPGQGLQFLFEYFSETQRNKGNFPGRFSGRQFSNSRSEMNVSTLELGDSALYLCASSFPQEHNYEQFFGPGTRLTVL.

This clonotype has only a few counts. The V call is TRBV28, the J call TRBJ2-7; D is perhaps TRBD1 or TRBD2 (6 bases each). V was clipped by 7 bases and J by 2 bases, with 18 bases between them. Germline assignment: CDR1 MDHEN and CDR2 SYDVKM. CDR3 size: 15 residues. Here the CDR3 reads CASILGGDKAYEQYF. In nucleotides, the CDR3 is TGTGCCAGCATCCTTGGCGGGGACAAAGCCTACGAGCAGTACTTC.